This passage covers 5 T cell receptor beta chains from one sample sequenced in a study of T cells in women clearing cervical HPV infection. Sequencing used immunoSEQ multiplex PCR; TCRdb keeps in-frame clones, though not all of them. Recorded for this sample: roughly 18,000 clones. Material for sequencing was blood buffy coat. Receptors were obtained from a woman between 18 and 75 years old with a cervical HPV16 infection that either progressed to CIN3+ or cleared (not recorded which).

A word on this clone: From the germline J gene comes the end of the CDR3, since the read stops 3 residues before it. The gene calls are TRBV20-1 and TRBJ2-7; D not resolved. V shed 0 bases and J shed 0 bases, with 12 bases lying between them. The length of the CDR3 is 15 residues. Germline CDR1 reads DFQATT; CDR2 reads SNEGSKA (reference sequence). The chain's CDR3 is CSARDDGRNSYEQYF. The CDR3 bases that were read are TGCAGTGCTAGAGATGATGGCAGGAACTCCTACGAG.

Turning to this clone: Coverage ceases 3 residues before the CDR3 finishes, and the germline J gene fills in the end. The V and J genes are TRBV15 and TRBJ2-7; a weak D match, TRBD1 (5 bases). Germline values: CDR1 LNHNV, CDR2 YYDKDF (reference sequence). The CDR3 has 14 amino acids. Trimming removed 0 bases from V and 2 bases from J, with 8 bases in between. The CDR3 protein is CATSRDRVTYEQYF. Incomplete CDR3 DNA: TGTGCCACCAGCAGAGACAGGGTAACCTACGAG.

The CDR3 protein is CASSFPRYPEAFF. The CDR3 bases that were read are TGTGCCAGCAGTTTCCCTAGGTACCCTGAA. The chain has TRBV12-3 or TRBV12-4 and TRBJ1-1; D remains ambiguous. With the read ending 3 residues before the CDR3 end, the germline J gene is used to fill in that end. V was cut by 3 bases and J by 6 bases, with 11 bases left in between. The CDR3 totals 13 residues.

Of note for this clone: The read stops 3 residues short of the end of the CDR3; the missing end is completed from the germline J gene. The rearrangement links TRBV12-3 or TRBV12-4 to TRBJ2-3, with TRBD1 matching 7 bases. Trimming removed 6 bases from V and 5 bases from J; junction bases left unmatched: 11. This CDR3 contains 15 residues. CDR3 DNA (partial): TGTGCCAGCAGCCTAGGGGGCTTGGTAGGAGATACG. This gives the protein CASSLGGLVGDT. The entire CDR3 protein reads CASSLGGLVGDTQYF.

As regards this clone: The sequence runs out 3 residues before the end of the CDR3; the remainder is reconstructed from the germline J gene. The chain uses TRBV7-2 and TRBJ1-2; 7 nucleotides agree with TRBD1. Trimming cost V 5 bases and J 3 bases; bases outside gene matches: 3. This CDR3 spans 13 amino acids. CDR1 is SGHTA and CDR2 is FQGNSA in the germline V gene. CDR3 region: CASSPTGDYGYTF. The part of the CDR3 DNA that was read is TGTGCCAGCAGCCCAACAGGGGACTATGGC.